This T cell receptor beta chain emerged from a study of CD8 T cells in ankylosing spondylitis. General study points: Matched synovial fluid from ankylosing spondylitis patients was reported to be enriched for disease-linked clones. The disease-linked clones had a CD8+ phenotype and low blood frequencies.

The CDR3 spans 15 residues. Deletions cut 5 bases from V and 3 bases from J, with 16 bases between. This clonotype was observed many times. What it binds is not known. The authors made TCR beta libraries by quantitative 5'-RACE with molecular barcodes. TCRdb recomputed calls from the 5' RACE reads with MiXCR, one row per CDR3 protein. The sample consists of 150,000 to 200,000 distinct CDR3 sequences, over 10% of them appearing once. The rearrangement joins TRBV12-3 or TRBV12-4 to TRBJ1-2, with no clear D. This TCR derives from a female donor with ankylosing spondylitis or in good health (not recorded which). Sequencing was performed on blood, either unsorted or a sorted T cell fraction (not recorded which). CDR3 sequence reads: CASSGPGLVDYGYTF. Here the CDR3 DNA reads TGTGCCAGCAGTGGACCCGGATTGGTCGACTATGGCTACACCTTC.